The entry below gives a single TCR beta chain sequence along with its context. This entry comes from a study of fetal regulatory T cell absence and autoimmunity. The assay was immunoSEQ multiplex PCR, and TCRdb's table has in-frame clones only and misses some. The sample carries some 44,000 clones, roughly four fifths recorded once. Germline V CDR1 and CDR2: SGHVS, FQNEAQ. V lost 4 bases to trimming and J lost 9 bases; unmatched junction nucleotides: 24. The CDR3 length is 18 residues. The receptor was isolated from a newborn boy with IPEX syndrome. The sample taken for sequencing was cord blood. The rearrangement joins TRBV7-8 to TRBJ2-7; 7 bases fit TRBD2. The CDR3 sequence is CASSSKGPDARARGGQYF. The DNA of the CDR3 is TGTGCCAGCAGCTCAAAGGGTCCGGACGCTCGGGCGCGCGGGGGGCAGTACTTC. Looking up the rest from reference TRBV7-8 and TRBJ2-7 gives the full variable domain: GAGVSQSPRYKVAKRGQDVALRCDPISGHVSLFWYQQALGQGPEFLTYFQNEAQLDKSGLPSDRFFAERPEGSVSTLKIQRTQQEDSAVYLCASSSKGPDARARGGQYFGPGTRLTVT.